These 19 T cell receptor beta chains came from one sample sequenced in a study of cytomegalovirus exposure and HLA in healthy donors (dated by TCRdb to about 2017). The library was built by means of the immunoSEQ multiplex PCR assay. The multiplex PCR relied on a mix of 60 forward primers for TCR Vbeta segments and 13 reverse primers for TCR Jbeta segments. TCRdb limited this immuneACCESS table to in-frame rearrangements with V and J called. A share of clones is missing; checked studies link under half to unresolved V genes, and the rest is unexplained. This sample's table has entries for about 79,000 clones. The biggest ten clones account for roughly 5.1% of the sample. The sample consisted of PBMCs. The receptors stem from a man under 40 in good health and CMV-seronegative.

The genes are TRBV6-5 and TRBJ1-6; D is possibly TRBD1 (6 bases). Germline values: CDR1 MNHEY, CDR2 SVGAGI. CDR3 size: 14 residues. V dropped 5 bases and J dropped 4 bases, with 9 bases sitting between them. In DNA form, the CDR3 reads TGTGCCAGCAGTAATACAGGGTATAATTCACCCCTCCACTTT. Translating gives CASSNTGYNSPLHF.

This chain connects TRBV7-2 to TRBJ2-3, with a weak D call TRBD2 (7 bases). V was clipped by 6 bases and J by 6 bases, with 16 bases between them. CDR1 SGHTA and CDR2 FQGNSA come from the germline V gene. The CDR3 has 14 residues. Here the CDR3 reads CASRLGGAVDTQYF. In DNA form, the CDR3 reads TGTGCCAGCAGGTTGGGGGGGGCGGTGGATACGCAGTATTTT.

Comment on this clone: The junction shows a germline mismatch at one end, possibly a read error. The chain links TRBV7-7 to TRBJ2-3; 9 nucleotides line up with TRBD1. The CDR3 length is 18 residues. Germline CDR1 is SSHAT and CDR2 is FNYEAQ (reference sequence). The CDR3: CASSARTGDSGTTDTQYF. DNA of the CDR3: TGTGCTAGCAGCGCCCGGACAGGGGACTCCGGGACCACAGATACGCAGTATTTT.

This chain links TRBV15 with TRBJ2-7; TRBD2 might be the D (5 bases). This CDR3 region has 14 residues. Trimming removed 0 bases from V and 2 bases from J, with 8 bases in between. Germline V gives CDR1 LNHNV, CDR2 YYDKDF (reference sequence). The CDR3 is CATSRDRLTYEQYF. For the CDR3, the DNA is TGTGCCACCAGCAGAGATCGACTAACCTACGAGCAGTACTTC.

The chain recombines TRBV6-5 with TRBJ1-2; tentatively, D is TRBD1 (6 bases). Germline CDR1 and CDR2: MNHEY and SVGAGI. The CDR3 consists of 12 residues. V shed 7 bases and J shed 6 bases, with 12 bases lying between them. CDR3 residues: CASTTGYDGYTF. The CDR3 DNA sequence: TGTGCCAGCACCACAGGGTACGATGGCTACACCTTC.

Notes on this clone: Germline is not matched at one junction end, which may reflect a read error. The chain recombines TRBV4-3 with TRBJ1-2; 8 bases are shared with TRBD1. The CDR3 contains 16 residues. Germline CDR1 is LGHNA and CDR2 is YSLEER. The CDR3 sequence: CASSQVNQGANCGYTF. CDR3 in DNA: TGCGCCAGCAGCCAAGTAAATCAGGGGGCGAACTGTGGCTACACCTTC.

This chain links TRBV7-2 with TRBJ2-1; D uncertain. V gave up 2 bases and J gave up 4 bases, with 9 bases separating them. CDR1 SGHTA and CDR2 FQGNSA come from the germline V gene. The CDR3 is made up of 14 amino acids. The CDR3 reads CASSLLTGYNEQFF. The CDR3 region has the DNA TGTGCCAGCAGCTTACTTACCGGTTACAATGAGCAGTTCTTC.

The chain recombines TRBV7-3 with TRBJ2-2, with a possible D match to TRBD1 (6 bases). The CDR3 extends over 15 amino acids. Germline-derived CDR1 and CDR2 are SGHTA and FQGTGA. V lost 2 bases, J lost 7 bases, and 14 bases lay in between. CDR3 in DNA: TGTGCCAGCAGCTTAGTAGGGGGAAGTGGCGGGGAGCTGTTTTTT. Translation: CASSLVGGSGGELFF. Supplemented by reference TRBV7-3 and TRBJ2-2, the full variable domain reads GAGVSQTPSNKVTEKGKYVELRCDPISGHTALYWYRQSLGQGPEFLIYFQGTGAADDSGLPNDRFFAVRPEGSVSTLKIQRTERGDSAVYLCASSLVGGSGGELFFGEGSRLTVL.

The V call is TRBV5-1, the J call TRBJ2-1; 10 bases are shared with TRBD1. V was clipped by 2 bases and J by 9 bases; unmatched bases: 11. The length of the CDR3 is 16 residues. Looked up from germline, CDR1 is SGHRS and CDR2 is YFSETQ. Here the CDR3 reads CASSLPGTGAIGEQFF. The CDR3 coding sequence is TGCGCCAGCAGCTTACCCGGGACAGGGGCGATAGGTGAGCAGTTCTTC.

The chain has TRBV27 and TRBJ2-7, with 7 bases fitting TRBD2. Germline V gene data show CDR1 as MNHEY and CDR2 as SMNVEV (reference sequence). This CDR3 contains 16 residues. V gave up 7 bases and J gave up 0 bases; unmatched junction bases: 12. CDR3 residues: CASMHSSGTISYEQYF. The DNA of the CDR3 is TGTGCCAGCATGCACTCTAGCGGAACGATCTCCTACGAGCAGTACTTC.

V gene TRBV14 combines with J gene TRBJ2-5; tentative D call: TRBD1 (6 bases). Germline lookup yields CDR1 SGHDN and CDR2 FVKESK. V shed 0 bases and J shed 0 bases, with 14 bases lying between them. The CDR3 is 17 residues long. CDR3 sequence: CASSQEWTAGYQETQYF. In nucleotides, the CDR3 is TGTGCCAGCAGCCAAGAGTGGACAGCCGGGTACCAAGAGACCCAGTACTTC.

The chain employs TRBV18 and TRBJ2-2, with D perhaps TRBD1 (5 bases). Germline CDR1 and CDR2: KGHSH and LQKENI. This CDR3 contains 13 residues. The ends were cut back, 2 bases at V and 5 bases at J, with 6 bases in the middle. The CDR3 nucleotides read TGTGCCAGCTCACCAGACAGAACCGGGGAGCTGTTTTTT. It codes for CASSPDRTGELFF. The whole variable domain, filled in from reference TRBV18 and TRBJ2-2, reads NAGVMQNPRHLVRRRGQEARLRCSPMKGHSHVYWYRQLPEEGLKFMVYLQKENIIDESGMPKERFSAEFPKEGPSILRIQQVVRGDSAAYFCASSPDRTGELFFGEGSRLTVL.

This rearrangement joins TRBV29-1 to TRBJ1-2; D is perhaps TRBD1 (5 bases). There are 13 residues in the CDR3. The V and J ends lost 6 bases and 4 bases respectively, with 15 bases between them. Germline V CDR1 and CDR2: SQVTM, ANQGSEA. CDR3 in DNA: TGCAGCGTCCCCCGGGGGGGAGGCTATGGCTACACCTTC. Protein sequence: CSVPRGGGYGYTF.

This chain uses TRBV4-3 with TRBJ1-1; D is ambiguous. V was shortened by 3 bases and J by 8 bases, with 10 bases between the two germline ends. Germline V lookup: CDR1 LGHNA, CDR2 YSLEER. The CDR3 consists of 12 residues. Here the CDR3 DNA reads TGCGCCAGCAGCCATGATAGGAGAGAAGCTTTCTTT. It codes for CASSHDRREAFF.

The chain combines TRBV4-1 with TRBJ2-7; 8 bases are shared with TRBD2. CDR1 and CDR2 (germline): MGHRA, YSYEKL. This CDR3 is 16 amino acids long. The ends lost 0 bases at V and 6 bases at J; junction bases unmatched: 10. The CDR3 reads CASSQEGLVGLGEQYF. The CDR3 DNA reads TGCGCCAGCAGCCAAGAGGGACTAGTTGGCTTGGGCGAGCAGTACTTC.

A note on this clone: The junction departs from germline at one end; a sequencing error may be responsible. The chain carries TRBV2 and TRBJ2-6, with 9 bases identical to TRBD2. CDR1 is SNHLY, CDR2 FYNNEI, per germline. The CDR3 has 12 amino acids. CDR3 nucleotides: TGTGCCAGCAGTTTACGAGCGGGGGGTAGGGCTTTC. This encodes CASSLRAGGRAF.

This chain links TRBV19 with TRBJ2-1; 8 bases align to TRBD1. In germline, CDR1 is LNHDA, CDR2 SQIVND (reference sequence). CDR3 length: 15 amino acids. Unmatched junction bases numbered 7, after V lost 3 bases and J lost 6 bases. The CDR3 region has the DNA TGTGCCAGTAGTATGAAGGACAGGGTTTTCAATGAGCAGTTCTTC. As protein: CASSMKDRVFNEQFF.

The CDR3 reads CATRWSNTEAFF. The CDR3 coding sequence is TGTGCCACCCGGTGGTCGAACACTGAAGCTTTCTTT. This rearrangement joins TRBV6-5 to TRBJ1-1; D gene uncertain. V lost 10 bases to trimming and J lost 1 base, with 10 bases between them. CDR3 size: 12 residues. Germline assignment: CDR1 MNHEY and CDR2 SVGAGI.

The rearrangement joins TRBV5-1 to TRBJ1-2, with 7 bases that match TRBD1. CDR1 SGHRS and CDR2 YFSETQ come from the germline V gene. The length of the CDR3 is 15 residues. V lost 0 bases to trimming and J lost 3 bases; unmatched junction nucleotides: 5. CDR3 residues: CASSLDGTVYYGYTF. The CDR3 DNA is TGCGCCAGCAGCTTGGACGGGACAGTCTACTATGGCTACACCTTC.